This T cell receptor beta chain was recovered during a study of blood T cells in healthy people across ages. Through a sample-barcoded 5' primer and a J-beta primer mix, a second PCR was run for roughly 6 to 11 cycles. MiXCR, applied by TCRdb to the 5' RACE reads, yields one record per CDR3 protein. This sample has approximately 800,000 distinct CDR3 sequences, with around 25% found just once. This clonotype was seen many times. The germline V and J ends were trimmed by 6 bases and 1 base, with 9 bases remaining between them. The CDR3 is 13 residues long. Germline V gene lookup returns CDR1 SNHLY and CDR2 FYNNEI. The sample also formed part of further work on T cells of mothers and their children.

The gene calls are TRBV2 and TRBJ2-5; D not certain. The clonotype comes from a boy aged 5-17 years in good health. What was sequenced was blood. Here the CDR3 reads CASRSTGQETQYF. The CDR3 DNA follows: TGTGCCAGCAGGAGCACGGGCCAAGAGACCCAGTACTTC.